The rows below give T cell receptor beta chains drawn from one sample of a study of cytomegalovirus exposure and HLA in healthy donors. TCRdb's table, derived via immunoSEQ multiplex PCR, lists solely in-frame clones and lacks some. The table lists about 160,000 clones, 65% to 80% of them singletons, with roughly 2% in the top ten. The source material was PBMCs. The receptors shown here come from a man aged 35 to 55 in good health and CMV-seronegative. CDR3s include the opening cysteine and the closing phenylalanine or tryptophan. The D gene is left open where the match is weak.

>TRBV6-1|TRBJ1-5|NA
CASSEARGPQHF
>TRBV13|TRBJ2-7|TRBD1
CASSAGQGTYEQYF
>TRBV28|TRBJ1-5|NA
CASRTLTGILSNQPQHF
>TRBV11-2|TRBJ2-6|NA
CASSLHVSGANVLTF
>TRBV19|TRBJ1-2|TRBD1
CATTARDRVSYGYTF
>TRBV19|TRBJ1-5|TRBD1
CASSRFRDRGRNQPQHF
>TRBV5-1|TRBJ1-4|TRBD1
CASRGDRRGNEKLFF
>TRBV28|TRBJ2-1|TRBD2
CAILGGGSRGYEQFF
>TRBV28|TRBJ2-7|TRBD1
CASSLPGQGTYEQYF
>TRBV6-5|TRBJ2-6|NA
CASFAGAGANVLTF
>TRBV15|TRBJ2-7|NA
CATSREPGYEQYF
>TRBV4-2|TRBJ2-1|TRBD2
CASTPGGGPYNEQFF
>TRBV4-3|TRBJ2-7|NA
CASSQDRTVYEQYF
>TRBV28|TRBJ2-3|TRBD1
CATLTGGLSTDTQYF
>TRBV5-5|TRBJ2-5|NA
CASSLIWQPGGTQYF
>TRBV7-2|TRBJ2-7|TRBD1
CASSPDRGDSYEQYF
>TRBV5-4|TRBJ2-3|TRBD2
CASSLGAGLAGTDTQYF
>TRBV7-2|TRBJ2-7|NA
CASSLILSRLQGAPEQYF
>TRBV4-1|TRBJ2-4|TRBD1
CASSQVGQGAKNIQYF
>TRBV15|TRBJ1-4|NA
CATSRGPREGEEKLFF
>TRBV5-4|NA|NA
CASSLGPPDSGYEQYF
>TRBV19|TRBJ2-3|TRBD1
CASSSKGADTDTQYF
>TRBV28|TRBJ1-5|NA
CASHTGYQPQHF
>TRBV30|TRBJ1-2|NA
CAWSVGANYGYTF
>TRBV6-6|TRBJ2-2|TRBD2
CASRTSGGRGELFF
>TRBV5-4|TRBJ2-7|NA
CASSSEIAVRSYEQYF
>TRBV4-1|TRBJ1-4|NA
CASSQDSGRVEKLFF
>TRBV5-1|TRBJ1-1|NA
CASSLGQSAFF
>TRBV4-1|TRBJ2-7|TRBD2
CASSSMGLAGGNRYEQYF
>TRBV6-1|TRBJ1-5|NA
CASSVQGFQPQHF
>TRBV15|TRBJ2-1|TRBD2
CATSRDRTSGKQFF
>TRBV7-9|TRBJ2-7|NA
CASSISGSQYGEQYF
>TRBV4-2|TRBJ2-5|NA
CASSQERSGGPGEQYF
>TRBV9|TRBJ2-2|TRBD2
CASSGSPLAPREGTGELFF
>TRBV11-3|TRBJ2-1|NA
CASSTGDNEQFF
>TRBV28|TRBJ2-7|TRBD2
CASRSGSFHEQYF
>TRBV28|TRBJ1-5|TRBD1
CASSRGDREIQPQHF
>TRBV29-1|TRBJ2-3|TRBD1
CSVAPKGASTDTQYF
>TRBV27|TRBJ1-1|NA
CASSWAGRGGAFF
>TRBV7-9|TRBJ2-1|TRBD2
CASSLGLAGGRNEQFF
>TRBV10-2|TRBJ2-5|NA
CTTSEAETQYF
>TRBV13|TRBJ2-3|NA
CASSESTDTQYF
>TRBV28|TRBJ2-4|TRBD2
CASSLTGKPRTSDGGHF
>TRBV19|TRBJ1-1|NA
CASRNLFEAFF
>TRBV6-5|TRBJ2-7|TRBD1
CASTQDRRSYEQYF
>TRBV28|TRBJ2-2|TRBD2
CASSTRNTRTSVWELFF
>TRBV19|TRBJ2-1|TRBD2
CASSRVLAGPEQFF
>TRBV4-3|TRBJ2-1|TRBD2
CASSRSGTDRNEQFF